A selection of T cell receptor beta chains follows, all from one sample in a study of CD8+ T cells in alopecia areata. TCRdb's table, derived via immunoSEQ multiplex PCR, lists solely in-frame clones and lacks some. Among 200,000 or so clones listed, roughly two fifths were seen once. This specimen consisted of CD4+ T cells sorted from blood, obtained around week 30, from a patient treated with tofacitinib. The origin of the receptors is a human donor with alopecia areata. CDR3s include the opening cysteine and the closing phenylalanine or tryptophan. D genes are given only for firm matches. Clone size is given for some rows only: seen once, a few or many times, or a class if the clone is expanded.

D: TRBD2; V: TRBV29-1; J: TRBJ2-4; size: few; DNA: TGCAGCGTTGAAGATCCCCCAGCGGGAGGGCGAACTCAGTACTTC; CDR3: CSVEDPPAGGRTQYF
D: TRBD1; V: TRBV5-6; J: TRBJ2-3; size: .; DNA: TGTGCCAGCAGCTTCTGGGACAGGGTTGATACGCAGTATTTT; CDR3: CASSFWDRVDTQYF
D: .; V: TRBV5-1; J: TRBJ2-1; size: few; DNA: TGCGCCAGCAGCTTGGATCTGGGGGAATACAATGAGCAGTTCTTC; CDR3: CASSLDLGEYNEQFF
D: .; V: TRBV6-1; J: TRBJ1-2; size: .; DNA: TGTGCCAGCAGTGCGGACAGTCCCTATGGCTACACCTTC; CDR3: CASSADSPYGYTF
D: .; V: TRBV6-1; J: TRBJ1-2; size: .; DNA: TGTGCCAGCAGTGAAGCCTGGCAGGGGAATGGCTACACCTTC; CDR3: CASSEAWQGNGYTF
D: TRBD1; V: TRBV5-1; J: TRBJ2-1; size: few; DNA: TGCGCCAGCAGCCCGGACAGGGACTTGAGCAATGAGCAGTTCTTC; CDR3: CASSPDRDLSNEQFF
D: .; V: TRBV5-1; J: TRBJ1-1; size: .; DNA: TGCGCCAGCAGCTTGAACCCTTCTAACACTGAAGCTTTCTTT; CDR3: CASSLNPSNTEAFF
D: TRBD2; V: TRBV9; J: TRBJ2-3; size: .; DNA: TGTGCCAGCAGCGTAAGGACTAGCGGGGGCACAGATACGCAGTATTTT; CDR3: CASSVRTSGGTDTQYF
D: TRBD1; V: TRBV7-9; J: TRBJ1-6; size: .; DNA: TGTGCCAGCAGCGTCCGGGACAGGGGTGCTTCACCCCTCCACTTT; CDR3: CASSVRDRGASPLHF
D: TRBD1; V: TRBV9; J: TRBJ2-5; size: .; DNA: TGTGCCAGCAGCGTAGATGCAGGGGGAAAGACCCAGTACTTC; CDR3: CASSVDAGGKTQYF
D: TRBD2; V: TRBV5-1; J: TRBJ2-7; size: .; DNA: TGCGCCAGCAGCCTATGGACTAGCCCGTCCTACGAGCAGTACTTC; CDR3: CASSLWTSPSYEQYF
D: TRBD1; V: TRBV7-9; J: TRBJ1-2; size: many; DNA: TGTGCCAGCAGCTCCCCGGACAGGGGGCTTTATGGCTACACCTTC; CDR3: CASSSPDRGLYGYTF
D: TRBD1; V: TRBV5-1; J: TRBJ2-5; size: few; DNA: TGCGCCAGCAGCTTCGGACAGGGTCAAGAGACCCAGTACTTC; CDR3: CASSFGQGQETQYF
D: .; V: TRBV6-1; J: TRBJ2-6; size: few; DNA: TGTGCCAGCAGTGTTGATGGGGCCAACGTCCTGACTTTC; CDR3: CASSVDGANVLTF
D: .; V: TRBV30; J: TRBJ1-1; size: .; DNA: TGTGCCTGGAGTGCTCCCGTCACTGAAGCTTTCTTT; CDR3: CAWSAPVTEAFF
D: TRBD1; V: TRBV6-5; J: TRBJ1-2; size: .; DNA: TGTGCCAGCAGTTATCCCCCAGGGGGAACTAACTATGGCTACACCTTC; CDR3: CASSYPPGGTNYGYTF
D: .; V: TRBV7-2; J: TRBJ2-2; size: .; DNA: TGTGCCAGCAGCTTAGTTCCGGGGCTGAACACCGGGGAGCTGTTTTTT; CDR3: CASSLVPGLNTGELFF
D: TRBD2; V: TRBV7-2; J: TRBJ2-1; size: .; DNA: TGTGCCAGCAGCTGGACACGGCGGGGGGGCCGCAATGAGCAGTTCTTC; CDR3: CASSWTRRGGRNEQFF
D: .; V: TRBV7-9; J: TRBJ2-5; size: few; DNA: TGTGCCAGCAGCTCCGGACAAGTGGGAGTGGGGGAGACCCAGTACTTC; CDR3: CASSSGQVGVGETQYF
D: .; V: TRBV7-2; J: TRBJ1-5; size: many; DNA: TGTGCCAGCAGCTTAACCGTGGGGGGTCAGCCCCAGCATTTT; CDR3: CASSLTVGGQPQHF
D: .; V: TRBV6-5; J: TRBJ1-1; size: .; DNA: TGTGCCGCTACCGGTCGGGACACTGAAGCTTTCTTT; CDR3: CAATGRDTEAFF
D: .; V: TRBV6-1; J: TRBJ2-7; size: .; DNA: TGTGCCAGCAGGCCGGTGGATTTACCCTACGAGCAGTACTTC; CDR3: CASRPVDLPYEQYF
D: TRBD2; V: TRBV9; J: TRBJ2-3; size: .; DNA: TGTGCCAGCAGCCCGCGGGGGATCACAGATACGCAGTATTTT; CDR3: CASSPRGITDTQYF
D: .; V: TRBV18; J: TRBJ2-7; size: .; DNA: TGTGCCAGCTCACCACGGGACGGGATATACGAGCAGTACTTC; CDR3: CASSPRDGIYEQYF
D: .; V: TRBV30; J: TRBJ1-2; size: .; DNA: TGTGCCTGGAGTCTTGCCCTGTTCGGCTATGGCTACACCTTC; CDR3: CAWSLALFGYGYTF
D: TRBD2; V: TRBV7-6; J: TRBJ2-5; size: .; DNA: TGTGCCAGCAGCTTCTCCGCGGGAGGCGGGGGAGAGACCCAGTACTTC; CDR3: CASSFSAGGGGETQYF
D: .; V: TRBV7-3; J: TRBJ2-2; size: few; DNA: TGTGCCAGCAGCAGAGGTGGGGCCGGGGAGCTGTTTTTT; CDR3: CASSRGGAGELFF
D: .; V: TRBV30; J: TRBJ1-2; size: few; DNA: TGTGCCTGGACCCTGATTAGGGGTAATGGCTACACCTTC; CDR3: CAWTLIRGNGYTF
D: .; V: TRBV6-5; J: TRBJ1-1; size: few; DNA: TGTGCCAGCAGTTACCGGGGGACCACTGAAGCTTTCTTT; CDR3: CASSYRGTTEAFF
D: TRBD2; V: TRBV11-2; J: TRBJ2-3; size: .; DNA: TGTGCCAGCAGCCCACTAGCGGGGCTTAGCACAGATACGCAGTATTTT; CDR3: CASSPLAGLSTDTQYF
D: .; V: TRBV7-9; J: TRBJ2-7; size: .; DNA: TGTGCCAGCGCCTCCGGGTGGGGTGATGGGGACGAGCAGTACTTC; CDR3: CASASGWGDGDEQYF
D: .; V: TRBV5-1; J: TRBJ1-1; size: .; DNA: TGCGCCAGCAGCCCATCCGGGACAACTAACACTGAAGCTTTCTTT; CDR3: CASSPSGTTNTEAFF
D: TRBD2; V: TRBV11-2; J: TRBJ2-7; size: .; DNA: TGTGCCAGCAGCTTAGTGGGCGGGGGGGCCTACGAGCAGTACTTC; CDR3: CASSLVGGGAYEQYF
D: .; V: TRBV6-1; J: TRBJ2-1; size: .; DNA: TGTGCCAGCAGTGACCAGTGGGGGTACAATGAGCAGTTCTTC; CDR3: CASSDQWGYNEQFF
D: .; V: TRBV9; J: TRBJ1-3; size: .; DNA: TGTGCCATCCAGCTTCGCCGGGGGGTTGGCGGAAACACCATATATTTT; CDR3: CAIQLRRGVGGNTIYF
D: .; V: TRBV7-8; J: TRBJ2-1; size: .; DNA: TGTGCCAGCAGCATCGACTACGGTGAGCAGTTCTTC; CDR3: CASSIDYGEQFF
D: .; V: TRBV29-1; J: TRBJ2-7; size: .; DNA: TGCAGCGTCCTTAGCGGTAGAACCTACGAGCAGTACTTC; CDR3: CSVLSGRTYEQYF
D: .; V: TRBV15; J: TRBJ2-1; size: .; DNA: TGTGCCACCAGCAGACCAGGTCGGGTCAATGAGCAGTTCTTC; CDR3: CATSRPGRVNEQFF
D: .; V: TRBV7-9; J: TRBJ1-1; size: once; DNA: TGTGCCAGCAGCTTCAAACCCTCGGCAGGGAGAACTGAAGCTTTCTTT; CDR3: CASSFKPSAGRTEAFF
D: .; V: TRBV11-3; J: TRBJ2-1; size: .; DNA: TGTGCCAGCAGCCTCACTAGGCTTAATGAGCAGTTCTTC; CDR3: CASSLTRLNEQFF
D: .; V: TRBV25-1; J: TRBJ1-2; size: .; DNA: TGTGCCAGCAGTGCAGCAGGGGCCCATGGCTACACCTTC; CDR3: CASSAAGAHGYTF
D: .; V: TRBV19; J: TRBJ1-1; size: few; DNA: TGTGCCAGTAGGGGAGAACGGTCAGGGGACACTGAAGCTTTCTTT; CDR3: CASRGERSGDTEAFF
D: .; V: TRBV11-2; J: TRBJ2-5; size: .; DNA: TGTGCCAGCAGCTTAGCTCTGGAGACCCAGTACTTC; CDR3: CASSLALETQYF
D: TRBD2; V: TRBV5-1; J: TRBJ2-3; size: few; DNA: TGCGCCAGCAGCCCAAGCGGGACTGCCACAGATACGCAGTATTTT; CDR3: CASSPSGTATDTQYF
D: .; V: TRBV2; J: TRBJ1-1; size: .; DNA: TGTGCCAGCATGGTGGAGGGGTGGTCTGAAGCTTTCTTT; CDR3: CASMVEGWSEAFF
D: .; V: TRBV30; J: TRBJ1-3; size: few; DNA: TGTGCCTGGAGTGATGTCAGACGAGGGTTCTCTGGAAACACCATATATTTT; CDR3: CAWSDVRRGFSGNTIYF
D: .; V: TRBV5-6; J: TRBJ2-5; size: .; DNA: TGTGCCAGCAGCCCCCCCGGGAGAGAGACCCAGTACTTC; CDR3: CASSPPGRETQYF
D: TRBD1; V: TRBV7-9; J: TRBJ1-2; size: .; DNA: TGTGCCAGCAGCATGGGACAGAACATTGGCTACACCTTC; CDR3: CASSMGQNIGYTF
D: .; V: TRBV4-1; J: TRBJ2-1; size: few; DNA: TGCGCCAGCAGCCAAGTTGGGACTGGCTACAATGAGCAGTTCTTC; CDR3: CASSQVGTGYNEQFF
D: .; V: TRBV2; J: TRBJ2-7; size: few; DNA: TGTGCCAGCACACATAGCTCCTACGAGCAGTACTTC; CDR3: CASTHSSYEQYF
D: .; V: TRBV29-1; J: TRBJ1-2; size: .; DNA: TGCAGCGTTGTTGAGGGTAGATCCTATGGCTACACCTTC; CDR3: CSVVEGRSYGYTF
D: .; V: TRBV5-4; J: TRBJ1-1; size: .; DNA: TGTGCCAGCAGGAGGGACGGAGGCCCTGAAGCTTTCTTT; CDR3: CASRRDGGPEAFF
D: .; V: TRBV5-1; J: TRBJ2-3; size: few; DNA: TGCGCCAGCAGCTTGGAAGATTCCGAGCGAAATACGCAGTATTTT; CDR3: CASSLEDSERNTQYF
D: .; V: TRBV6-5; J: TRBJ2-2; size: .; DNA: TGTGCCAGCAGTTCTAGTCGGGGGGAGCTGTTTTTT; CDR3: CASSSSRGELFF
D: .; V: TRBV9; J: TRBJ2-3; size: .; DNA: TGTGCCAGCAGCGCGGAGGGCAGAGATACGCAGTATTTT; CDR3: CASSAEGRDTQYF
D: TRBD1; V: TRBV5-1; J: TRBJ2-3; size: .; DNA: TGCGCCAGCGGGACAGGGGGCGGCACAGATACGCAGTATTTT; CDR3: CASGTGGGTDTQYF
D: TRBD1; V: TRBV13; J: TRBJ1-1; size: .; DNA: TGTGCCAGCAGCCCGTGGACAGGGATCGGCACTGAAGCTTTCTTT; CDR3: CASSPWTGIGTEAFF
D: .; V: TRBV30; J: TRBJ2-1; size: .; DNA: TGTGCCTGGAGTCCAGCGAGCTCCTACAATGAGCAGTTCTTC; CDR3: CAWSPASSYNEQFF
D: .; V: TRBV2; J: TRBJ2-1; size: .; DNA: TGTGCCAGCAATGAACAGGGCCCCTTTAATGAGCAGTTCTTC; CDR3: CASNEQGPFNEQFF
D: .; V: TRBV6-5; J: TRBJ1-1; size: many; DNA: TGTGCCAGCAGTTACTCCTACCGGGACAAAGCTTTCTTT; CDR3: CASSYSYRDKAFF